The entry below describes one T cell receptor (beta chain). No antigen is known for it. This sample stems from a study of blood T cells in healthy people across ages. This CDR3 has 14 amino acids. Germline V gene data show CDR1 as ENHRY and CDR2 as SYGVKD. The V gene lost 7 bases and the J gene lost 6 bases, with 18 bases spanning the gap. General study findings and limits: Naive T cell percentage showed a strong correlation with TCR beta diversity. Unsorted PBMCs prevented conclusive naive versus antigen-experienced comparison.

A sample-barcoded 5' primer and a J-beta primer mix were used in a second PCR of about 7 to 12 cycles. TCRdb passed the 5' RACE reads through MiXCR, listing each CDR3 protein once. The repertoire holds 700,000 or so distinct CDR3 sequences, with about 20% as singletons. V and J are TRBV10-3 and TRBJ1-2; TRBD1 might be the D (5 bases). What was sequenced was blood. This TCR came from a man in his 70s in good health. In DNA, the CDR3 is TGTGCCATCAATCTGGGACCTTTAGAGGATGGCTACACCTTC. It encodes CAINLGPLEDGYTF.